The 5 T cell receptor beta chains given below trace back to one sample, sequenced in a study of blood T cell repertoires in COVID-19. The assay was immunoSEQ multiplex PCR, and TCRdb's table has in-frame clones only and misses some. Of roughly 130,000 clones in the sample, under 95% were seen once. Sequenced: peripheral blood. The receptors shown here come from a man aged 50 to 60 with active COVID-19.

This clone was detected only a few times. This sequence joins TRBV5-1 and TRBJ1-1; the match to TRBD1 covers 8 bases. The CDR3 is 15 amino acids. V shed 5 bases, J shed 6 bases, and the junction held 12 bases outside the gene matches. The germline V gene has CDR1 SGHRS and CDR2 YFSETQ. The CDR3 protein is CASRSGQAGGSEAFF. CDR3 bases: TGCGCCAGCAGATCGGGACAGGCGGGCGGGTCTGAAGCTTTCTTT.

This chain links TRBV6-6 with TRBJ2-7, with D tentatively TRBD1 (6 bases). With 2 bases removed from V and 1 base from J, the gap between germline ends came to 9 bases. The length of the CDR3 is 14 residues. Looked up from germline, CDR1 is MNHNY and CDR2 is SVGAGI (reference sequence). CDR3 residues: CASSYPGQSYEQYF. CDR3 nucleotide sequence: TGTGCCAGCAGTTACCCCGGACAGTCCTACGAGCAGTACTTC.

This chain links TRBV9 with TRBJ2-3; the D gene is possibly TRBD1 (6 bases). The ends were cut back, 4 bases at V and 2 bases at J, with 11 bases in the middle. The CDR3 is made up of 14 amino acids. CDR1 is SGDLS and CDR2 is YYNGEE in the germline V gene. The CDR3 loop is CASSPTGFTDTQYF. The DNA for the CDR3 is TGTGCCAGCAGCCCGACAGGTTTCACAGATACGCAGTATTTT.

The rearrangement uses TRBV2 and TRBJ1-2; TRBD1 might be the D (5 bases). The CDR3 sequence is 13 residues long. Germline V gives CDR1 SNHLY, CDR2 FYNNEI. Trimming removed 6 bases at V and 3 bases at J, with 11 bases between. DNA for the CDR3: TGTGCCAGCAGCTCGACAGCAGACTATGGCTACACCTTC. Translation gives CASSSTADYGYTF.

This clone is a singleton in its sample. V is TRBV27 and J is TRBJ1-2, with 9 bases identical to TRBD1. After removal of 6 bases from V and 4 bases from J, the junction contained 6 bases not matched to a gene. Germline CDR1 MNHEY, CDR2 SMNVEV (reference sequence). The length of the CDR3 is 14 residues. Written as DNA, the CDR3 is TGTGCCAGCAGAGACAGGGGGAAGCTCTATGGCTACACCTTC. This translates into CASRDRGKLYGYTF.